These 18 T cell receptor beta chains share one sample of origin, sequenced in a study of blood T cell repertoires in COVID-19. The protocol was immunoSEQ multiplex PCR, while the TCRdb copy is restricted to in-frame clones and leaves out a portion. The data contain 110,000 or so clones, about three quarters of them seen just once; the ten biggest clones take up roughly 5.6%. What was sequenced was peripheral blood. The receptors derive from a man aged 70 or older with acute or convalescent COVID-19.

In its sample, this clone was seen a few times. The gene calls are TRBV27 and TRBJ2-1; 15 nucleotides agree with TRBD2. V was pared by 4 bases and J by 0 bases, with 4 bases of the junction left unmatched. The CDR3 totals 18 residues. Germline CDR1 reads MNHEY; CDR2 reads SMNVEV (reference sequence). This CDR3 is CASSWTSGGVVSYNEQFF. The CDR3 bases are TGTGCCAGCAGTTGGACTAGCGGGGGGGTCGTCTCCTACAATGAGCAGTTCTTC.

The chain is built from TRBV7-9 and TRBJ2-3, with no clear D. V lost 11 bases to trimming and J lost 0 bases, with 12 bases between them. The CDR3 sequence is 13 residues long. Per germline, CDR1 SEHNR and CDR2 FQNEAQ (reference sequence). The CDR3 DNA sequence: TGTGCCGGATCGAGCGCTAGCACAGATACGCAGTATTTT. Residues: CAGSSASTDTQYF.

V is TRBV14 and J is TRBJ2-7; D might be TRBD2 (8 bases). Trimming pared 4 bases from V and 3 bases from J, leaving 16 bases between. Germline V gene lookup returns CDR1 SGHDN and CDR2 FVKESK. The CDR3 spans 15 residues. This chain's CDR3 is CASSRPGGGLYEQYF. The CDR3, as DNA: TGTGCCAGCAGCCGGCCGGGAGGGGGCCTCTACGAGCAGTACTTC.

CDR3 amino acids: CASSTSETEAFF. For the CDR3, the DNA is TGTGCCAGTTCCACTAGCGAAACTGAAGCTTTCTTT. The chain links TRBV19 to TRBJ1-1; no clear D gene. The V gene lost 8 bases and the J gene lost 5 bases, with 12 bases spanning the gap. The CDR3 is made up of 12 amino acids. The germline V gene encodes CDR1 LNHDA and CDR2 SQIVND (reference sequence).

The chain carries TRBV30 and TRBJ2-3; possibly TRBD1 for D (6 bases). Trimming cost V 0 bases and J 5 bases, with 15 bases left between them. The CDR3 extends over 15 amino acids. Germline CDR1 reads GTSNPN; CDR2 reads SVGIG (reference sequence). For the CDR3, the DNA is TGTGCCTGGAGTGTACAGGGTCAGGGTGGAGATACGCAGTATTTT. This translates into CAWSVQGQGGDTQYF.

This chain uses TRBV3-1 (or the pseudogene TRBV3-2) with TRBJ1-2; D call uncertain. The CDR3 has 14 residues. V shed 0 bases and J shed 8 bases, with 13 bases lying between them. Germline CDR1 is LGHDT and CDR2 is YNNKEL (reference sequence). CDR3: CASSQDFWSRGYTF. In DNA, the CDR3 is TGTGCCAGCAGCCAAGATTTCTGGTCGAGAGGCTACACCTTC.

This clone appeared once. Here the CDR3 reads CASSYLRGAYEQYF. CDR3 DNA sequence: TGTGCCAGCAGTTACCTGCGGGGGGCGTACGAGCAGTACTTC. The V call is TRBV6-5, the J call TRBJ2-7; 8 positions match TRBD2. V trimming: 2 bases; J trimming: 4 bases; junction bases outside the gene matches: 4. Germline-derived CDR1 and CDR2 are MNHEY and SVGAGI. The CDR3 length is 14 residues.

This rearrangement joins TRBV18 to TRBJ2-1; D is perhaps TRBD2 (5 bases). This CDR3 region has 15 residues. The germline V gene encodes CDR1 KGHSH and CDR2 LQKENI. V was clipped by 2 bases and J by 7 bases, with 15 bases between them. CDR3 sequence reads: CASSPVVEGWNEQFF. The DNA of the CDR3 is TGTGCCAGCTCACCAGTTGTAGAGGGATGGAATGAGCAGTTCTTC.

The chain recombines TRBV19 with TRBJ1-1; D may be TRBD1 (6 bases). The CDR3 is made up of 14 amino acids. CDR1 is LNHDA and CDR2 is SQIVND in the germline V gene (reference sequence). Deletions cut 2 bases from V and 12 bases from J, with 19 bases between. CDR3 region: CASSIWDTGRVTFF. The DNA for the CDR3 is TGTGCCAGTAGTATATGGGACACCGGTCGGGTAACTTTCTTT.

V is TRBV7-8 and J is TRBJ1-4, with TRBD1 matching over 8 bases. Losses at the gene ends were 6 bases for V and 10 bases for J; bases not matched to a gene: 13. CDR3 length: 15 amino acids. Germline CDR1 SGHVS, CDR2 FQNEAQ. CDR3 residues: CASRTRTGPPGKLFF. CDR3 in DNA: TGTGCCAGCAGAACACGGACAGGGCCCCCCGGAAAACTGTTTTTT.

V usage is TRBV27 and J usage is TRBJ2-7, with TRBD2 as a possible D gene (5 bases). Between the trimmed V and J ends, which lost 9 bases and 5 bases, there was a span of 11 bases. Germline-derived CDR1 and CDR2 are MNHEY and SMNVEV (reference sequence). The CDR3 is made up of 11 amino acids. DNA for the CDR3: TGTGCCAGGCGGCGGGTCGACGAGCAGTACTTC. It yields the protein CARRRVDEQYF.

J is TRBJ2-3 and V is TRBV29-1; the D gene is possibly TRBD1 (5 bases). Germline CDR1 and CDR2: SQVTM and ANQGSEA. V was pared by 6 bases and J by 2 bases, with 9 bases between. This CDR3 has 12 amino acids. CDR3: CSVTDPTDTQYF. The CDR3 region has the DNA TGCAGCGTGACAGACCCCACAGATACGCAGTATTTT.

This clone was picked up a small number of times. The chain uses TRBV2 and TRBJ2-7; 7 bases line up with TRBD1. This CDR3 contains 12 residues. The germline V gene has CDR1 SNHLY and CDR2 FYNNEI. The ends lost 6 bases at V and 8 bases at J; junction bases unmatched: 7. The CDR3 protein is CASRPGTDKQYF. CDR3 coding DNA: TGTGCCAGCAGACCTGGGACAGACAAGCAGTACTTC.

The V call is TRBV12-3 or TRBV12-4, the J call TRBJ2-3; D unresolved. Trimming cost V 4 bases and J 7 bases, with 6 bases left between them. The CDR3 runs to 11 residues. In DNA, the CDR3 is TGTGCCAGCAGTTCATCCCATACGCAGTATTTT. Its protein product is CASSSSHTQYF.

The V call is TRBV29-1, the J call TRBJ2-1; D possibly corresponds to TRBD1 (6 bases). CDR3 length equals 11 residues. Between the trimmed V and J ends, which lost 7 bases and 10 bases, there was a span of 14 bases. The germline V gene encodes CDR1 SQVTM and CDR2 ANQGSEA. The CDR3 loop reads CSARGQGEQFF. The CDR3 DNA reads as TGCAGCGCCCGGGGTCAGGGGGAGCAGTTCTTC.

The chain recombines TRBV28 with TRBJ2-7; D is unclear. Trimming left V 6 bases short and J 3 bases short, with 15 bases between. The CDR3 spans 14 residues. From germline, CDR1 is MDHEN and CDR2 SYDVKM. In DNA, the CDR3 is TGTGCCAGCAGGGGCCCCCCCCCAAACTACGAGCAGTACTTC. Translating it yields CASRGPPPNYEQYF.

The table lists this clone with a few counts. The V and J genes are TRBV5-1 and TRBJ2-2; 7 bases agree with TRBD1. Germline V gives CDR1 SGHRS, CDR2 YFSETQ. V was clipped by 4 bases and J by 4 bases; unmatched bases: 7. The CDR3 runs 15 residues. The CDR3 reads CASSIVPGGTGELFF. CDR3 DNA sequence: TGCGCCAGCAGCATAGTCCCAGGGGGCACCGGGGAGCTGTTTTTT. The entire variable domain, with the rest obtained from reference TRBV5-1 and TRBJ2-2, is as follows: KAGVTQTPRYLIKTRGQQVTLSCSPISGHRSVSWYQQTPGQGLQFLFEYFSETQRNKGNFPGRFSGRQFSNSRSEMNVSTLELGDSALYLCASSIVPGGTGELFFGEGSRLTVL.

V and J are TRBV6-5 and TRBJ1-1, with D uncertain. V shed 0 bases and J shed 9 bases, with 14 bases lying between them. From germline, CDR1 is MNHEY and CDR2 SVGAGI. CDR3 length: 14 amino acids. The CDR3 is CASSYSIYQAQAFF. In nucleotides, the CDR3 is TGTGCCAGCAGTTACTCGATCTACCAGGCCCAAGCTTTCTTT.